A single sample gave rise to the 32 T cell receptor beta chains below, sequenced in a study of identifying expanded T cells in peripheral blood. Data came from immunoSEQ multiplex PCR; TCRdb stores just in-frame clones and leaves some out. The profile covers 100,000 to 150,000 clones, with 86% appearing a single time and more than 7% taken by the ten largest. Sequencing used blood. These receptors were taken from a person aged 18 to 75 in good health.

The chain recombines TRBV19 with TRBJ2-2; TRBD1 is a possible D gene (6 bases). The CDR3 runs 20 residues. Trimming took 4 bases from V and 3 from J, leaving 27 bases between them. Per the germline V gene, CDR1 is LNHDA and CDR2 is SQIVND (reference sequence). The CDR3 loop reads CASSKIWWRGGSGDTGELFF. The CDR3 coding sequence is TGTGCCAGTAGTAAAATCTGGTGGCGAGGGGGATCAGGAGACACCGGGGAGCTGTTTTTT.

This chain joins TRBV14 and TRBJ2-7; no clear D gene. Looked up from germline, CDR1 is SGHDN and CDR2 is FVKESK. V gave up 4 bases and J gave up 0 bases, with 10 bases separating them. This CDR3 region has 14 residues. The CDR3 DNA reads TGTGCCAGCAGCCCCCATACCGACTCCTACGAGCAGTACTTC. Amino acid sequence: CASSPHTDSYEQYF.

The CDR3 is CASRSAGSYNEQFF. In DNA form, the CDR3 reads TGTGCCAGCAGGAGTGCGGGATCTTACAATGAGCAGTTCTTC. The chain employs TRBV2 and TRBJ2-1, with D possibly being TRBD2 (6 bases). Trimming left V 6 bases short and J 4 bases short, with 13 bases between. The germline V gene encodes CDR1 SNHLY and CDR2 FYNNEI. The CDR3 covers 14 residues.

The J gene is TRBJ1-2, the V gene TRBV9; TRBD1 aligns across 11 bases. The V gene end was trimmed by 3 bases and the J gene end by 3 bases; junction bases not matched to a gene: 13. The CDR3 loop spans 18 amino acids. Germline V gene data show CDR1 as SGDLS and CDR2 as YYNGEE. This CDR3 is CASSGSGGTGGGDYGYTF. As DNA, the CDR3 is TGTGCCAGCAGCGGCTCCGGCGGGACAGGGGGAGGAGACTATGGCTACACCTTC. Full variable domain (missing parts from reference TRBV9 and TRBJ1-2): DSGVTQTPKHLITATGQRVTLRCSPRSGDLSVYWYQQSLDQGLQFLIQYYNGEERAKGNILERFSAQQFPDLHSELNLSSLELGDSALYFCASSGSGGTGGGDYGYTFGSGTRLTVV.

The chain uses TRBV29-1 and TRBJ2-4; D is possibly TRBD2 (5 bases). The CDR3 is 14 amino acids. Trimming removed 3 bases at V and 1 base at J, with 10 bases between. Germline V CDR1 and CDR2: SQVTM, ANQGSEA. The CDR3, as DNA: TGCAGCGTTGACCTTGGACTGGCCAAAAACATTCAGTACTTC. As protein: CSVDLGLAKNIQYF.

The chain is built from TRBV4-1 and TRBJ2-1; tentatively, D is TRBD2 (5 bases). Germline V CDR1 and CDR2: MGHRA, YSYEKL. The CDR3 loop spans 16 amino acids. Trimming removed 2 bases from V and 0 bases from J, with 11 bases in between. The CDR3 loop is CASSQTGIFSYNEQFF. In DNA, the CDR3 is TGCGCCAGCAGCCAAACCGGGATCTTCTCCTACAATGAGCAGTTCTTC.

This chain links TRBV25-1 with TRBJ1-2; no reliable D call. Trimming shortened V by 1 base and J by 0 bases, and 9 bases separated the two germline ends. The CDR3 contains 15 residues. The germline V gene has CDR1 MGHDK and CDR2 SYGVNS. CDR3 protein: CASSELGISNYGYTF. The CDR3 DNA sequence: TGTGCCAGCAGTGAATTGGGGATTTCTAACTATGGCTACACCTTC.

The genes are TRBV6-5 and TRBJ1-6; TRBD1 might be the D (6 bases). The germline gives CDR1 MNHEY, CDR2 SVGAGI. CDR3 length equals 16 residues. The V end was cut by 3 bases, the J end by 10 bases, with 19 bases between. The CDR3 here is CASSYDRDTLNSPLHF. DNA of the CDR3: TGTGCCAGCAGTTATGACCGGGACACTCTTAACTCACCCCTCCACTTT.

This clone was counted between two and nine times. The gene calls are TRBV4-1 and TRBJ1-6; no clear D. The CDR3 has 15 residues. Trimming shortened V by 2 bases and J by 5 bases, and 10 bases separated the two germline ends. Germline V gene data show CDR1 as MGHRA and CDR2 as YSYEKL. The CDR3 bases are TGCGCCAGCAGCCAAAACGGACGGAATAATTCACCCCTCCACTTT. Translating gives CASSQNGRNNSPLHF.

V usage is TRBV11-2 and J usage is TRBJ2-7; D is unresolved. Germline V gene data show CDR1 as SGHAT and CDR2 as FQNNGV. The CDR3 is 14 residues long. Trimming shortened V by 0 bases and J by 9 bases, and 15 bases separated the two germline ends. For the CDR3, the DNA is TGTGCCAGCAGCTTAGACCTGGACCGCACGGGGCAGTACTTC. Its translation: CASSLDLDRTGQYF.

The chain links TRBV6-6 to TRBJ2-1; perhaps TRBD2 as D (6 bases). Trimming took off 8 bases at V and 10 bases at J, with 6 bases between the two ends. This CDR3 has 9 residues. Germline V gene data show CDR1 as MNHNY and CDR2 as SVGAGI (reference sequence). The DNA of the CDR3 is TGTGCCAGCGGGGGGGAGCAGTTCTTC. This sequence encodes CASGGEQFF.

The V gene is TRBV4-1, the J gene TRBJ1-5; no clear D. This CDR3 spans 18 amino acids. The ends were cut back, 0 bases at V and 0 bases at J, with 15 bases in the middle. The germline V gene has CDR1 MGHRA and CDR2 YSYEKL. CDR3 in amino acids: CASSQDFQAAYSNQPQHF. The CDR3 DNA sequence: TGCGCCAGCAGCCAAGATTTTCAGGCAGCTTATAGCAATCAGCCCCAGCATTTT.

This chain joins TRBV6-6 and TRBJ2-2; no definite D call. The CDR3 is made up of 14 amino acids. Germline CDR1 MNHNY, CDR2 SVGAGI (reference sequence). Trimming pared 4 bases from V and 4 bases from J, leaving 10 bases between. The CDR3 reads CASSLMKGTGELFF. CDR3 sequence (DNA): TGTGCCAGCAGTTTGATGAAAGGCACCGGGGAGCTGTTTTTT.

The chain recombines TRBV29-1 with TRBJ2-3; no definite D call. V shed 7 bases and J shed 9 bases, with 14 bases lying between them. The CDR3 contains 11 residues. Germline V gene data show CDR1 as SQVTM and CDR2 as ANQGSEA. The CDR3 DNA reads as TGCAGCGGAGACCGTGGCGCCACGCAGTATTTT. As protein: CSGDRGATQYF.

The V call is TRBV6-5, the J call TRBJ1-2, with a possible D match to TRBD1 (5 bases). This CDR3 is 15 amino acids long. V lost 2 bases, J lost 0 bases, and 10 bases lay in between. Germline lookup yields CDR1 MNHEY and CDR2 SVGAGI. The CDR3: CASSYTRQSNYGYTF. For the CDR3, the DNA is TGTGCCAGCAGTTACACCAGACAGTCTAACTATGGCTACACCTTC.

J is TRBJ2-2 and V is TRBV6-6, with a tentative D call TRBD2 (6 bases). This CDR3 is 15 amino acids long. Trimming pared 6 bases from V and 1 base from J, leaving 12 bases between. CDR1 and CDR2 (germline): MNHNY, SVGAGI (reference sequence). DNA of the CDR3: TGTGCCAGCAGGTGGGACTGGAAGAACACCGGGGAGCTGTTTTTT. It is translated as CASRWDWKNTGELFF.

V gene TRBV29-1 combines with J gene TRBJ2-3, with 12 bases matching TRBD2. Looked up from germline, CDR1 is SQVTM and CDR2 is ANQGSEA. CDR3 length: 15 amino acids. J lost 3 bases, V lost 7 bases, and 8 bases had no gene match. CDR3 sequence (DNA): TGCAGCGAACGGGGAGGACTAGCGGGAACAGATACGCAGTATTTT. Translated, it gives CSERGGLAGTDTQYF.

The V call is TRBV4-2, the J call TRBJ2-5; TRBD2 agrees at 7 bases. With 2 bases clipped from V and 1 base from J, the junction kept 4 bases outside the gene matches. The CDR3 consists of 15 residues. CDR1 is LGHNA, CDR2 YNFKEQ, per germline. CDR3 in amino acids: CASSQPGLPQETQYF. The CDR3 DNA reads as TGTGCCAGCAGCCAACCGGGACTACCCCAAGAGACCCAGTACTTC.

This rearrangement joins TRBV6-5 to TRBJ2-2, with 9 bases identical to TRBD2. The CDR3 has 16 amino acids. The J segment lost 4 bases and the V segment lost 2 bases, leaving 5 bases of the junction unmatched. Germline CDR1 is MNHEY and CDR2 is SVGAGI. In DNA form, the CDR3 reads TGTGCCAGCAGTTACGGGACTAGCTTAGCCACCGGGGAGCTGTTTTTT. Its protein is CASSYGTSLATGELFF.

The CDR3 loop is CASSYSTTSGQETQYF. DNA for the CDR3: TGTGCCAGCAGTTACTCGACCACTAGCGGCCAAGAGACCCAGTACTTC. The rearrangement uses TRBV6-6 and TRBJ2-5, with 8 bases aligning to TRBD2. The germline gives CDR1 MNHNY, CDR2 SVGAGI (reference sequence). This CDR3 contains 16 residues. V shed 0 bases and J 1 base; nucleotides not matched to a gene: 4.

The gene calls are TRBV12-2 and TRBJ2-4. TRBV12-2 is a known pseudogene. This CDR3 is built from 14 residues. CDR3 DNA sequence: TGTGCAAGTCGCTTCTTGCTAGCCAAAAACATTCAGTACTTC. Amino acid sequence: CASRFLLAKNIQYF.

This rearrangement joins TRBV19 to TRBJ1-5; D call uncertain. Trimming took 4 bases from V and 3 from J, leaving 10 bases between them. The CDR3 contains 14 residues. Germline V gives CDR1 LNHDA, CDR2 SQIVND (reference sequence). CDR3 in DNA: TGTGCCAGTAGTACGGACCGACTCAATCAGCCCCAGCATTTT. This codes for CASSTDRLNQPQHF.

In this sample, this clone turned up once. The V and J genes are TRBV6-5 and TRBJ2-3; TRBD1 matches at 9 bases. This CDR3 contains 13 residues. V trimming: 8 bases; J trimming: 5 bases; junction bases outside the gene matches: 5. Germline V gives CDR1 MNHEY, CDR2 SVGAGI. CDR3 bases: TGTGCCAGCGGGACAGGGAACCAAGATACGCAGTATTTT. Protein: CASGTGNQDTQYF.

The chain uses TRBV4-1 and TRBJ2-4; 10 bases align to TRBD2. V was clipped by 0 bases and J by 6 bases; unmatched bases: 8. Germline CDR1 and CDR2: MGHRA and YSYEKL. CDR3 length: 17 residues. Here the CDR3 DNA reads TGCGCCAGCAGCCAAGATAGAGCGGGAGGGGGGAGAAACATTCAGTACTTC. Protein sequence: CASSQDRAGGGRNIQYF.

This clone was counted a few times. Sequence at one end of the junction differs from germline and may be a read error. The rearrangement links TRBV5-5 to TRBJ2-5; 8 nucleotides match TRBD1. Germline CDR1 reads SGHKS; CDR2 reads YYEKEE (reference sequence). The CDR3 totals 16 residues. CDR3 protein: CASSRSSGQGTETQYF. CDR3 DNA sequence: TGCGCCAGCAGCCGATCTTCCGGACAGGGAACAGAGACCCAGTACTTC.

The chain uses TRBV7-2 and TRBJ1-1; 8 nucleotides align to TRBD1. With 5 bases clipped from V and 8 bases from J, the junction kept 13 bases outside the gene matches. CDR3 size: 15 residues. Looked up from germline, CDR1 is SGHTA and CDR2 is FQGNSA. CDR3 region: CASSTRTGRTYEAFF. The CDR3 bases are TGTGCCAGCAGCACTCGGACAGGGAGGACATACGAAGCTTTCTTT.

The rearrangement joins TRBV7-9 to TRBJ2-7, with D unresolved. The V end was cut by 1 base, the J end by 2 bases, with 9 bases between. This CDR3 spans 14 amino acids. Germline CDR1 is SEHNR and CDR2 is FQNEAQ (reference sequence). CDR3 protein: CASSLVGETYEQYF. The CDR3 DNA sequence: TGTGCCAGCAGCTTAGTAGGCGAAACCTACGAGCAGTACTTC.

The V and J genes are TRBV7-9 and TRBJ2-7, with TRBD1 as a possible D gene (5 bases). Trimming took 4 bases from V and 0 from J, leaving 16 bases between them. Germline values: CDR1 SEHNR, CDR2 FQNEAQ (reference sequence). This CDR3 is 16 amino acids long. CDR3 nucleotide sequence: TGTGCCAGCAGCTCCCCCGCCACAGGTTCCTCCTACGAGCAGTACTTC. It yields the protein CASSSPATGSSYEQYF.

Only one count was recorded for this clone. The chain combines TRBV5-1 with TRBJ2-5, with TRBD2 matching over 11 bases. Trimming cost V 4 bases and J 5 bases; bases outside gene matches: 10. This CDR3 is built from 16 residues. CDR1 is SGHRS, CDR2 YFSETQ, per germline. The CDR3 sequence is CASSHSGRAEGETQYF. Written as DNA, the CDR3 is TGCGCCAGCAGCCATAGCGGGAGGGCCGAGGGGGAGACCCAGTACTTC.

V gene TRBV28 combines with J gene TRBJ2-1; tentatively, D is TRBD1 (5 bases). Germline CDR1 MDHEN, CDR2 SYDVKM. The CDR3 has 13 residues. With 3 bases removed from V and 4 bases from J, the gap between germline ends came to 7 bases. The CDR3 protein is CASSFDSYNEQFF. CDR3 coding DNA: TGTGCCAGCAGTTTTGACAGTTACAATGAGCAGTTCTTC.

This chain connects TRBV7-9 to TRBJ1-5; a weak D match, TRBD1 (5 bases). The CDR3 totals 15 residues. The V gene's germline CDR1 is SEHNR and CDR2 FQNEAQ (reference sequence). Trimming removed 5 bases from V and 0 bases from J, with 11 bases in between. CDR3 in DNA: TGTGCCAGCAGCAGTACAGGATATAGCAATCAGCCCCAGCATTTT. This translates into CASSSTGYSNQPQHF. The full variable domain, its missing parts supplied by reference TRBV7-9 and TRBJ1-5, is DTGVSQNPRHKITKRGQNVTFRCDPISEHNRLYWYRQTLGQGPEFLTYFQNEAQLEKSRLLSDRFSAERPKGSFSTLEIQRTEQGDSAMYLCASSSTGYSNQPQHFGDGTRLSIL.

The chain employs TRBV5-6 and TRBJ2-3, with D possibly TRBD2 on 6 matching bases. V lost 2 bases and J 4 bases, leaving 8 bases between the germline ends. Germline V lookup: CDR1 SGHDT, CDR2 YYEEEE. CDR3 length equals 13 residues. The DNA of the CDR3 is TGTGCCAGCAGCTTTAGCGGATCAGATACGCAGTATTTT. It translates to CASSFSGSDTQYF. The full variable domain, rest sourced from reference TRBV5-6 and TRBJ2-3, is DAGVTQSPTHLIKTRGQQVTLRCSPKSGHDTVSWYQQALGQGPQFIFQYYEEEERQRGNFPDRFSGHQFPNYSSELNVNALLLGDSALYLCASSFSGSDTQYFGPGTRLTVL.